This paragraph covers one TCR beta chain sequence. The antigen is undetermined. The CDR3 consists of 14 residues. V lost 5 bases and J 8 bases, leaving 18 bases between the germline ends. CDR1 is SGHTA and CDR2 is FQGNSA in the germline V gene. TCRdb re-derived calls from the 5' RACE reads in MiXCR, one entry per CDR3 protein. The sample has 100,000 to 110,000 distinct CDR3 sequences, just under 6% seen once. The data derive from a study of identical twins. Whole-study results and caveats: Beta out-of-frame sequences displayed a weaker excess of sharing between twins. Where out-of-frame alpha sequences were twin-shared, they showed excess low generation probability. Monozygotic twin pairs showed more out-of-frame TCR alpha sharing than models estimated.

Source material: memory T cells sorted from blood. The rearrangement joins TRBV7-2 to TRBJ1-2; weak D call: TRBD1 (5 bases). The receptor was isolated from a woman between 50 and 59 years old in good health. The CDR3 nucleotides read TGTGCCAGCAGCCCGACTCGGGGGGGATACGGCTACACCTTC. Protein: CASSPTRGGYGYTF.